This T cell receptor (beta chain) was documented in a study of CD8+ T cells in alopecia areata. The CDR3 runs to 16 residues. Trimming cost V 7 bases and J 2 bases; bases outside gene matches: 10. CDR1 is SQVTM and CDR2 is ANQGSEA in the germline V gene. It was from alopecia areata patients that lesional scalp punch biopsies and peripheral blood were collected. It was from PBMCs that CD4+ and CD8+ T cells were sorted. Whole-study results and caveats: For lesional scalp, especially alopecia totalis/universalis, clonality was higher than in normal scalp.

This clone was seen a handful of times. Antigen unknown. In each case, RNA was isolated and then reverse transcribed into cDNA as the sequencing template. The repertoire was sequenced with immunoSEQ multiplex PCR; TCRdb's copy has only in-frame clones and lacks some. The table has about 30,000 clones, 62% seen once. Specimen: NKG2D-high CD8+ T cells sorted from blood. V is TRBV29-1 and J is TRBJ2-1; 11 bases are shared with TRBD2. The TCR originated in a human donor with alopecia areata. The CDR3 nucleotides are TGCAGCGCCGACAGTAGCGGGAGGGCCCCCTACAATGAGCAGTTCTTC. The encoded protein is CSADSSGRAPYNEQFF.